These 12 T cell receptor beta chains were all obtained from the same sample, sequenced in a study of shared clonotypes between healthy human individuals. The repertoire was sequenced with immunoSEQ multiplex PCR; TCRdb's copy has only in-frame clones and lacks some. The table shows 600,000 or so clones, with 90% to 95% occurring only once. Terminally differentiated effector memory CD45RA+ cells were excluded from the naive CD8 cells, which were CD45RO-negative and positively selected for CCR7. Sample: naive CD8+ T cells sorted from blood. These receptors were collected from a woman between 25 and 40 years old in good health.

V gene TRBV13 combines with J gene TRBJ2-5, with D possibly matching TRBD1 (6 bases). The J call may be faulty, since TRBJ2-7 better matches the DNA end. The CDR3 length is 15 residues. CDR1 PRHDT and CDR2 FYEKMQ come from the germline V gene (reference sequence). The CDR3 coding sequence is TGTGCCAGCAGCTTAACGGTCGGGACAAAGGGCGAGCAGTACTTC. Translating gives CASSLTVGTKGEQYF.

A word on this clone: The same CDR3 arises from other DNA sequences in this sample as well. The J gene is TRBJ2-7, the V gene TRBV7-6, with D hard to call. The CDR3 has 12 amino acids. Germline CDR1 and CDR2: SGHVS and FNYEAQ. V was pared by 4 bases and J by 0 bases, with 4 bases between. The CDR3 reads CASSSNSYEQYF. CDR3 nucleotides: TGTGCCAGCAGCTCGAACTCCTACGAGCAGTACTTC. The full variable domain, with the rest looked up from reference TRBV7-6 and TRBJ2-7, is GAGVSQSPRYKVTKRGQDVALRCDPISGHVSLYWYRQALGQGPEFLTYFNYEAQQDKSGLPNDRFSAERPEGSISTLTIQRTEQRDSAMYRCASSSNSYEQYFGPGTRLTVT.

The chain recombines TRBV29-1 with TRBJ2-7, with 10 bases aligning to TRBD2. The CDR3 is 13 residues long. Germline values: CDR1 SQVTM, CDR2 ANQGSEA. The V and J ends lost 7 bases and 2 bases, in that order; junction bases with no gene match: 5. As DNA, the CDR3 is TGCAGCGCCCGGACTAGCGGCACCTACGAGCAGTACTTC. Amino acid sequence: CSARTSGTYEQYF.

This clone was picked up one time. The V and J genes are TRBV5-6 and TRBJ1-1; D unresolved. CDR1 and CDR2 from the germline V gene are SGHDT and YYEEEE. The CDR3 runs 13 residues. V was cut by 1 base and J by 4 bases, with 8 bases left in between. This CDR3 is CASSLPGSTEAFF. CDR3 in DNA: TGTGCCAGCAGCTTGCCAGGCAGCACTGAAGCTTTCTTT.

This chain links TRBV13 with TRBJ1-2; no clear D. V dropped 2 bases and J dropped 5 bases, with 18 bases sitting between them. CDR3 length equals 16 residues. Germline CDR1 is PRHDT and CDR2 is FYEKMQ (reference sequence). The CDR3 reads CASSLRAAGSRYGYTF. The CDR3 DNA is TGTGCCAGCAGCTTAAGGGCGGCGGGAAGTCGATATGGCTACACCTTC.

This chain connects TRBV29-1 to TRBJ2-1; D is perhaps TRBD2 (6 bases). The CDR3 contains 13 residues. V was trimmed by 3 bases and J by 6 bases, leaving 12 bases between them. Germline CDR1 reads SQVTM; CDR2 reads ANQGSEA. The CDR3 DNA reads as TGCAGCGTTGATCAGGACTACGGCAATGAGCAGTTCTTC. It encodes CSVDQDYGNEQFF.

The V call is TRBV7-9, the J call TRBJ1-2, with 9 bases lining up with TRBD1. Germline V gene lookup returns CDR1 SEHNR and CDR2 FQNEAQ (reference sequence). This CDR3 has 14 amino acids. Germline trimming cut 5 bases from V and 6 bases from J; bases unmatched to any gene: 7. CDR3 sequence: CASSRYRTGDGYTF. The DNA of the CDR3 is TGTGCCAGCAGCCGATATAGGACAGGGGATGGCTACACCTTC.

This sequence joins TRBV10-1 and TRBJ2-7; 10 bases align to TRBD2. V lost 3 bases and J lost 2; bases outside the gene matches: 4. The CDR3 is 15 amino acids. Germline-derived CDR1 and CDR2 are WNHNN and SYGVQD (reference sequence). The CDR3 coding sequence is TGCGCCAGCAGTGAAGGGAGCGGGAGGGCCTACGAGCAGTACTTC. Its protein is CASSEGSGRAYEQYF.

This clone was counted a single time. The rearrangement links TRBV7-9 to TRBJ2-5, with TRBD2 matching 8 bases. This CDR3 has 15 residues. J was trimmed by 6 bases and V by 5 bases; bases with no gene match: 11. Germline CDR1 is SEHNR and CDR2 is FQNEAQ (reference sequence). As DNA, the CDR3 is TGTGCCAGCAGCCCCCGGATCGGGGGGGGAAAGACCCAGTACTTC. Amino acids: CASSPRIGGGKTQYF.

J is TRBJ1-2 and V is TRBV28, with TRBD1 identical over 9 bases. Germline assignment: CDR1 MDHEN and CDR2 SYDVKM. The CDR3 is 16 residues long. V lost 3 bases to trimming and J lost 3 bases; unmatched junction nucleotides: 8. CDR3 region: CASSFEGQGRYYGYTF. The CDR3 DNA is TGTGCCAGCAGTTTTGAAGGACAGGGGCGCTACTATGGCTACACCTTC.

The chain is built from TRBV5-6 and TRBJ1-4; D gene unclear. Germline V gene lookup returns CDR1 SGHDT and CDR2 YYEEEE. V was trimmed by 0 bases and J by 7 bases, leaving 7 bases between them. The CDR3 consists of 13 residues. This CDR3 is CASSLAGFEKLFF. CDR3 coding DNA: TGTGCCAGCAGCTTGGCAGGCTTTGAAAAACTGTTTTTT.

The CDR3 protein is CSVEGTLKKDQETQYF. The CDR3 nucleotides are TGCAGCGTTGAAGGGACCCTGAAAAAGGACCAAGAGACCCAGTACTTC. The chain has TRBV29-1 and TRBJ2-5; no reliable D call. Trimming left V 1 base short and J 0 bases short, with 15 bases between. Germline V gives CDR1 SQVTM, CDR2 ANQGSEA. CDR3 length: 16 residues. Using reference TRBV29-1 and TRBJ2-5 for the parts outside the CDR3, the full variable domain is SAVISQKPSRDICQRGTSLTIQCQVDSQVTMMFWYRQQPGQSLTLIATANQGSEATYESGFVIDKFPISRPNLTFSTLTVSNMSPEDSSIYLCSVEGTLKKDQETQYFGPGTRLLVL.